Listed here is a single TCR beta chain. This sample stems from a study of T cell clones after liver transplantation. Overall study: In this trial, immunosuppression withdrawal was attempted within 2 years of liver transplant. Standard immunosuppression, with no induction, continued until 12-24 months after transplant.

Germline loops: CDR1 LNHDA, CDR2 SQIVND (reference sequence). V was pared by 3 bases and J by 3 bases, with 9 bases between. CDR3 length: 13 amino acids. Repertoires were generated with immunoSEQ multiplex PCR, while TCRdb's copy carries only in-frame clones and drops some. The repertoire holds around 51,000 clones, with about nine tenths as singletons. This chain uses TRBV19 with TRBJ2-7, with D possibly matching TRBD1 (6 bases). This specimen consisted of CD8+ T cells from blood, obtained 12 months after liver transplant. The clonotype originates from a human patient who received a liver transplant. The T cells may come from the graft donor. CDR3 DNA: TGTGCCAGTAGTATGGGGGCAGGCTACGAGCAGTACTTC. Translating it yields CASSMGAGYEQYF.